This TCR beta chain stems from a study of response to subunit inactivated influenza vaccine. The sample holds many counts of this clonotype. TCRdb re-analysed the RT-PCR reads in MiXCR, keeping a single row per CDR3 protein. Of about 540,000 distinct CDR3 sequences listed, approximately 22% were seen once; the top ten hold 2.5% to 3.5%. The CDR3 length is 13 residues. V dropped 3 bases and J dropped 2; count of bases not matched to a gene: 4. Per the germline V gene, CDR1 is DFQATT and CDR2 is SNEGSKA (reference sequence). These same records also appear under a second study, on T cells expressing NK-cell markers. This second study notes: A 5'RACE template switching approach incorporating UMIs was used to make TCR beta cDNA. One observes that, in several donors, these clonotypes were also the leading ones within the CD3+CD56-NKG2C+ fraction.

The J gene is TRBJ2-7, the V gene TRBV20-1, with 7 positions matching TRBD1. The sequenced sample was CD4+ T cells sorted from PBMCs, obtained about 11 days after vaccination. The sequence was obtained from a man aged 50 to 59 who received an inactivated influenza vaccine. The CDR3 is CSASITGAYEQYF. For the CDR3, the DNA is TGCAGTGCTAGTATCACAGGGGCCTACGAGCAGTACTTC.